Only a few counts were recorded for the clone carrying this TCR beta chain. Its antigen is currently unknown. Via MiXCR, TCRdb re-called the RT-PCR reads, giving one row per CDR3 protein. The sample yields around 580,000 distinct CDR3 sequences, over 9.5% seen once. The trim removed 6 bases at V and 9 bases at J, leaving 13 bases unmatched. Germline V gene sequence: CDR1 MDHEN, CDR2 SYDVKM. This CDR3 spans 15 amino acids. The entry originates in a study of response to subunit inactivated influenza vaccine. Study-level results: Only a handful of new T cells, the authors suggested, are recruited with each seasonal influenza vaccination.

This chain joins TRBV28 and TRBJ2-1; 8 bases align to TRBD2. The sequenced sample was PBMCs from blood, obtained on the day of vaccination. The sequence came from a man between 50 and 59 years old who received an inactivated influenza vaccine. CDR3 residues: CASSTGTRRWSEQFF. DNA for the CDR3: TGTGCCAGCAGCACCGGGACTAGGAGGTGGAGTGAGCAGTTCTTC.